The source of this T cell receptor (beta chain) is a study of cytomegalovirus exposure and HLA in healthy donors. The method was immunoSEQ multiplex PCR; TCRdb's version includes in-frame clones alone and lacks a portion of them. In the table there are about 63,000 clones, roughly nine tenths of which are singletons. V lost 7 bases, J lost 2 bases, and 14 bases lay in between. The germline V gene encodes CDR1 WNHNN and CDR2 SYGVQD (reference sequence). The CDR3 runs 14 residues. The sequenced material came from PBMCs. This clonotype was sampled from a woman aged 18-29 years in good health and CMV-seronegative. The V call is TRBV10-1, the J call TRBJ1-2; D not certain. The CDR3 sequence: CASTPREMNYGYTF. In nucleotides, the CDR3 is TGCGCCAGCACTCCGAGGGAGATGAACTATGGCTACACCTTC.